The 18 T cell receptor beta chains reported below all come from one sample, sequenced in a study of blood T cell repertoires in COVID-19. TCRdb keeps only in-frame clones here, not all; method: immunoSEQ multiplex PCR. The data contain tens of thousands of clones, 80% to 90% of them seen just once; the ten biggest clones take up around 4.9%. Specimen: peripheral blood. These TCRs come from a human donor in a cohort sampled during active COVID-19.

The chain employs TRBV3-1 (or the pseudogene TRBV3-2) and TRBJ2-3; 8 bases are shared with TRBD2. V gave up 4 bases and J gave up 2 bases; unmatched junction bases: 8. Germline CDR1 LGHDT, CDR2 YNNKEL (reference sequence). CDR3 length: 16 residues. CDR3 in DNA: TGTGCCAGCAGCCTACGGGGGGGCCGTGACACAGATACGCAGTATTTT. Protein: CASSLRGGRDTDTQYF.

The J gene is TRBJ1-4, the V gene TRBV5-1; D gene unclear. The CDR3 totals 15 residues. Germline lookup yields CDR1 SGHRS and CDR2 YFSETQ. Trimming pared 4 bases from V and 5 bases from J, leaving 15 bases between. This CDR3 is CASSPGWAVNEKLFF. The CDR3 DNA reads as TGCGCCAGCAGCCCGGGATGGGCGGTAAATGAAAAACTGTTTTTT.

The rearrangement uses TRBV4-1 and TRBJ2-1; TRBD2 matches 10 bases. CDR1 is MGHRA and CDR2 is YSYEKL in the germline V gene. The CDR3 length is 15 residues. Trimming removed 3 bases from V and 5 bases from J; junction bases left unmatched: 4. This CDR3 reads CASSHLAGAHNEQFF. In DNA, the CDR3 is TGCGCCAGCAGCCACCTAGCGGGGGCCCACAATGAGCAGTTCTTC.

This chain links TRBV4-1 with TRBJ2-1; TRBD2 matches at 11 bases. Germline loops: CDR1 MGHRA, CDR2 YSYEKL. This CDR3 has 16 residues. Trimming at V came to 4 bases and at J to 4 bases, leaving 6 bases not matched to a gene. The CDR3 is CASSRTGLAEYNEQFF. In DNA, the CDR3 is TGCGCCAGCAGCCGGACGGGACTAGCGGAGTACAATGAGCAGTTCTTC.

The CDR3 bases are TGTGCCACCAGTGTTTCCCGGACTAGCGGATTCTACAATGAGCAGTTCTTC. This sequence encodes CATSVSRTSGFYNEQFF. V and J are TRBV24-1 and TRBJ2-1; 10 nucleotides align to TRBD2. CDR1 is KGHDR, CDR2 SFDVKD, per germline. The CDR3 totals 17 residues. V trimming: 5 bases; J trimming: 3 bases; junction bases outside the gene matches: 9.

This chain connects TRBV7-2 to TRBJ2-1; a possible D gene is TRBD2 (6 bases). This CDR3 region has 15 residues. The V end lost 2 bases, the J end lost 4 bases, and 12 bases lay between the germline ends. Germline CDR1 SGHTA, CDR2 FQGNSA. The DNA for the CDR3 is TGTGCCAGCAGCTTACTGGCGGGGACTTACAATGAGCAGTTCTTC. This encodes CASSLLAGTYNEQFF.

This clone has just one count. The chain uses TRBV3-1 (or the pseudogene TRBV3-2) and TRBJ1-6; 10 nucleotides match TRBD1. Germline values: CDR1 LGHDT, CDR2 YNNKEL (reference sequence). This CDR3 comprises 19 residues. Trimming removed 0 bases from V and 7 bases from J; junction bases left unmatched: 12. The CDR3: CASSQDAQPGQGWNSPLHF. CDR3 DNA sequence: TGTGCCAGCAGCCAAGATGCGCAACCGGGACAGGGGTGGAATTCACCCCTCCACTTT.

V and J are TRBV27 and TRBJ1-4, with D possibly matching TRBD1 (5 bases). Between the trimmed V and J ends, which lost 4 bases and 0 bases, there was a span of 9 bases. Per the germline V gene, CDR1 is MNHEY and CDR2 is SMNVEV (reference sequence). The CDR3 spans 15 residues. The CDR3: CASSSTGATNEKLFF. The CDR3 DNA sequence: TGTGCCAGCAGTTCCACAGGTGCAACTAATGAAAAACTGTTTTTT. The full variable domain, with the rest looked up from reference TRBV27 and TRBJ1-4, is EAQVTQNPRYLITVTGKKLTVTCSQNMNHEYMSWYRQDPGLGLRQIYYSMNVEVTDKGDVPEGYKVSRKEKRNFPLILESPSPNQTSLYFCASSSTGATNEKLFFGSGTQLSVL.

This clone was detected only once. This chain uses TRBV15 with TRBJ1-1; 7 bases are shared with TRBD1. This CDR3 is built from 13 residues. After removal of 6 bases from V and 8 bases from J, the junction contained 9 bases not matched to a gene. The germline gives CDR1 LNHNV, CDR2 YYDKDF (reference sequence). The CDR3 bases are TGTGCCACCAGGAAACGACAGGGTGGAGAAGCTTTCTTT. Protein sequence: CATRKRQGGEAFF.

V usage is TRBV5-4 and J usage is TRBJ2-7, with TRBD2 matching 16 bases. This CDR3 contains 16 residues. Germline lookup yields CDR1 SGHNT and CDR2 YYREEE (reference sequence). Unmatched junction bases numbered 8, after V lost 4 bases and J lost 7 bases. This CDR3 reads CASSPGGLAGGQEQYF. The CDR3 DNA sequence: TGTGCCAGCAGCCCAGGGGGACTAGCGGGGGGGCAAGAGCAGTACTTC. Looking up the rest from reference TRBV5-4 and TRBJ2-7 gives the full variable domain: ETGVTQSPTHLIKTRGQQVTLRCSSQSGHNTVSWYQQALGQGPQFIFQYYREEENGRGNFPPRFSGLQFPNYSSELNVNALELDDSALYLCASSPGGLAGGQEQYFGPGTRLTVT.

V and J are TRBV18 and TRBJ1-4; possibly TRBD1 for D (6 bases). This CDR3 region has 16 residues. V gave up 2 bases and J gave up 7 bases, with 17 bases separating them. Germline CDR1 and CDR2: KGHSH and LQKENI. This CDR3 is CASSPMGALGSEKLFF. CDR3 bases: TGTGCCAGCTCACCAATGGGGGCGCTGGGGAGTGAAAAACTGTTTTTT.

The rearrangement joins TRBV6-4 to TRBJ2-3, with 12 bases that match TRBD2. CDR1 MRHNA and CDR2 SNTAGT come from the germline V gene. V shed 8 bases, J shed 8 bases, and the junction held 8 bases outside the gene matches. This CDR3 is 14 amino acids long. CDR3 DNA: TGTGCCAGCTCTAGCGGGGGGGCGTTATCTACGCAGTATTTT. This sequence encodes CASSSGGALSTQYF.

The chain joins TRBV27 to TRBJ2-7; tentatively, D is TRBD1 (6 bases). Germline V CDR1 and CDR2: MNHEY, SMNVEV (reference sequence). This CDR3 region has 14 residues. Trimming took 2 bases from V and 4 from J, leaving 12 bases between them. The DNA of the CDR3 is TGTGCCAGCAGTTTAAGGGGCACAGGGTACGAGCAGTACTTC. It translates to CASSLRGTGYEQYF.

This clone was observed a few times. J is TRBJ1-5 and V is TRBV30; no reliable D call. This CDR3 region has 13 residues. The V gene lost 1 base and the J gene lost 4 bases, with 8 bases spanning the gap. CDR1 is GTSNPN and CDR2 is SVGIG in the germline V gene (reference sequence). The CDR3 sequence is CAWSAAVNQPQHF. In DNA, the CDR3 is TGTGCCTGGAGTGCGGCGGTGAATCAGCCCCAGCATTTT. The complete variable domain, with remaining parts taken from reference TRBV30 and TRBJ1-5, reads SQTIHQWPATLVQPVGSPLSLECTVEGTSNPNLYWYRQAAGRGLQLLFYSVGIGQISSEVPQNLSASRPQDRQFILSSKKLLLSDSGFYLCAWSAAVNQPQHFGDGTRLSIL.

The chain uses TRBV6-5 and TRBJ2-1; D uncertain. V lost 7 bases to trimming and J lost 6 bases, with 13 bases between them. CDR3 length: 13 amino acids. Germline CDR1 and CDR2: MNHEY and SVGAGI. CDR3 region: CASTELSPNEQFF. CDR3 coding DNA: TGTGCCAGCACGGAGTTATCCCCCAATGAGCAGTTCTTC.

This sequence joins TRBV5-1 and TRBJ2-7; TRBD2 agrees at 8 bases. The V gene's germline CDR1 is SGHRS and CDR2 YFSETQ. The CDR3 totals 17 residues. After removal of 2 bases from V and 5 bases from J, the junction contained 15 bases not matched to a gene. The DNA for the CDR3 is TGCGCCAGCAGCTTCGGTCTCCGGGGGGGCCCTGGGGACGAGCAGTACTTC. Amino acids: CASSFGLRGGPGDEQYF.

The rearrangement links TRBV7-9 to TRBJ2-2, with D maybe TRBD1 (5 bases). In germline, CDR1 is SEHNR, CDR2 FQNEAQ (reference sequence). CDR3 length equals 16 residues. Trimming shortened V by 2 bases and J by 1 base, and 11 bases separated the two germline ends. DNA of the CDR3: TGTGCCAGCAGCTTAAATCGACAGCTGAACACCGGGGAGCTGTTTTTT. Amino acid sequence: CASSLNRQLNTGELFF. Complete variable domain (other parts from reference TRBV7-9 and TRBJ2-2): DTGVSQNPRHKITKRGQNVTFRCDPISEHNRLYWYRQTLGQGPEFLTYFQNEAQLEKSRLLSDRFSAERPKGSFSTLEIQRTEQGDSAMYLCASSLNRQLNTGELFFGEGSRLTVL.

V usage is TRBV11-2 and J usage is TRBJ2-7; D possibly corresponds to TRBD1 (5 bases). The CDR3 has 17 residues. Germline lookup yields CDR1 SGHAT and CDR2 FQNNGV. The ends were cut back, 1 base at V and 2 bases at J, with 18 bases in the middle. The CDR3 protein is CASSLVQGKLRAYEQYF. The CDR3 nucleotides are TGTGCCAGCAGCTTAGTCCAGGGTAAGCTTCGGGCCTACGAGCAGTACTTC.